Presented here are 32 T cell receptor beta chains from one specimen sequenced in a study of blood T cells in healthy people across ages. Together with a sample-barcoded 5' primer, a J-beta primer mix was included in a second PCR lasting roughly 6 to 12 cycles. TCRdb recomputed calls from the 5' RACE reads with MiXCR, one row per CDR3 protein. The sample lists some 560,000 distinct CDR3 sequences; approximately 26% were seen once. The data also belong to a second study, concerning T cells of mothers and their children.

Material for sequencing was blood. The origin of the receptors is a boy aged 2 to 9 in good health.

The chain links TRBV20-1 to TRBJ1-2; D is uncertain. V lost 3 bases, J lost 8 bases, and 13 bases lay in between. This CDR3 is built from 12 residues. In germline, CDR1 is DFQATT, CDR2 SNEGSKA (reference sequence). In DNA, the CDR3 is TGCAGTGCTAGCCCCGACGGGAGCGGCTACACCTTC. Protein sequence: CSASPDGSGYTF.

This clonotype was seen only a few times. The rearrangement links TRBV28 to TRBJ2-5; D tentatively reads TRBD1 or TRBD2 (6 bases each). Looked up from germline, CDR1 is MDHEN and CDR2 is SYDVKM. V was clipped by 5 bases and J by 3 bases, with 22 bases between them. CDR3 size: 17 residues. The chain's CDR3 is CASSPRGARGEEETQYF. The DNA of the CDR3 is TGTGCCAGCAGTCCTCGAGGAGCGAGGGGGGAGGAAGAGACCCAGTACTTC.

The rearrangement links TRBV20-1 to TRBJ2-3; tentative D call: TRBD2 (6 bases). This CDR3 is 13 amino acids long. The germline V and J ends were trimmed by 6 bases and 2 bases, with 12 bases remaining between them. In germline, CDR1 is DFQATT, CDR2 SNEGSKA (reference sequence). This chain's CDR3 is CSARRGITDTQYF. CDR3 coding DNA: TGCAGTGCCAGACGCGGGATCACAGATACGCAGTATTTT.

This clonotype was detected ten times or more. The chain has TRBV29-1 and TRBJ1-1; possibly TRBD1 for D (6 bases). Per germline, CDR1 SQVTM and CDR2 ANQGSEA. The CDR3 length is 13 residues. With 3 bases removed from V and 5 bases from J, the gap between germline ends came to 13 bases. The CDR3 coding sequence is TGCAGCGTTGATGGGGGCGGAGGGACTGAAGCTTTCTTT. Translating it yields CSVDGGGGTEAFF.

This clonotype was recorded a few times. The CDR3: CASSRFGGEQYF. For the CDR3, the DNA is TGTGCCAGCAGCCGATTCGGGGGCGAGCAGTACTTC. This chain links TRBV9 with TRBJ2-7; possibly TRBD2 for D (6 bases). The ends were cut back, 4 bases at V and 6 bases at J, with 11 bases in the middle. The CDR3 has 12 residues. CDR1 and CDR2 (germline): SGDLS, YYNGEE.

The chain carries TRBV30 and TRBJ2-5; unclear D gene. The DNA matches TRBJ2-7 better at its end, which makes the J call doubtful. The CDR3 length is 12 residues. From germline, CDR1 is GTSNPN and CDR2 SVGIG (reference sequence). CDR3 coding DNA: TGTGCCTGGAGTGTACTTCGATACGAGCAGTACTTC. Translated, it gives CAWSVLRYEQYF.

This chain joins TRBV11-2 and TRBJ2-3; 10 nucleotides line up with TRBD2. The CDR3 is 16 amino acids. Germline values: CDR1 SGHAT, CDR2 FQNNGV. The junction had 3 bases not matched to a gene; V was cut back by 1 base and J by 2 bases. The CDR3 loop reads CASSLASGGNTDTQYF. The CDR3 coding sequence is TGTGCCAGCAGCTTAGCTAGCGGGGGCAACACAGATACGCAGTATTTT.

DNA for the CDR3: TGCAGTGCTAGAACATTAGGCGCCGTCCTCTACGAGCAGTACTTC. Translating gives CSARTLGAVLYEQYF. The chain uses TRBV20-1 and TRBJ2-7; the D is unclear. The CDR3 has 15 residues. The V and J ends lost 2 bases and 3 bases respectively, with 17 bases between them. Germline CDR1 reads DFQATT; CDR2 reads SNEGSKA (reference sequence).

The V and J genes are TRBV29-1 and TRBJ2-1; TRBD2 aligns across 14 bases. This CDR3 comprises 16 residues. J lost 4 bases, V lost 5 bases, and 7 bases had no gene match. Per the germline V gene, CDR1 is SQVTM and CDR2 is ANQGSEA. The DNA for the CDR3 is TGCAGCGTTATAGGACTAGCGGGAGGCCTGTACAATGAGCAGTTCTTC. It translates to CSVIGLAGGLYNEQFF.

This CDR3 is CASSLSSVLGGATLWDTEAFF. The CDR3 region has the DNA TGTGCCAGCAGCTTGTCTTCGGTGTTAGGCGGGGCGACCCTGTGGGACACTGAAGCTTTCTTT. The chain recombines TRBV5-6 with TRBJ1-1, with a tentative D call TRBD1 (5 bases). V gave up 1 base and J gave up 3 bases, with 31 bases separating them. Germline V gene data show CDR1 as SGHDT and CDR2 as YYEEEE. The CDR3 spans 21 residues.

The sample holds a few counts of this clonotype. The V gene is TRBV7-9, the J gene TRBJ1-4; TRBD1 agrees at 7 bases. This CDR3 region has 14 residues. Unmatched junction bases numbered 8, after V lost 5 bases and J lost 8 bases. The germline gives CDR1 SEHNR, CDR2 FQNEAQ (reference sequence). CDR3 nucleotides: TGTGCCAGCAGCCCGACAGGGATGGGAGAAAAACTGTTTTTT. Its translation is CASSPTGMGEKLFF.

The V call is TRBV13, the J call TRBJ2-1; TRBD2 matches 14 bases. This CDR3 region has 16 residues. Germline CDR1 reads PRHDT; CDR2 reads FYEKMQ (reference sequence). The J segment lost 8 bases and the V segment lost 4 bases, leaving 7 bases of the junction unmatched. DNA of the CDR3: TGTGCCAGCAGCTCCCCGACTAGCGGGGGGGCTGATGAGCAGTTCTTC. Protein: CASSSPTSGGADEQFF. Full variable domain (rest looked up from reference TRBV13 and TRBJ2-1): AAGVIQSPRHLIKEKRETATLKCYPIPRHDTVYWYQQGPGQDPQFLISFYEKMQSDKGSIPDRFSAQQFSDYHSELNMSSLELGDSALYFCASSSPTSGGADEQFFGPGTRLTVL.

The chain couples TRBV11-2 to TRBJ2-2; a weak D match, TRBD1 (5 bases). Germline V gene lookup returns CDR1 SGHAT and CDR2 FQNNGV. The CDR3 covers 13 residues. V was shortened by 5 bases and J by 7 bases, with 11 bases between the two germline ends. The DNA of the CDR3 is TGTGCCAGCAGCGTCGGACAAGGCGGGGAGCTGTTTTTT. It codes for CASSVGQGGELFF.

The CDR3 DNA is TGCAGTGCTAGAAGTGGTGGGAGCTCCTATAATTCACCCCTCCACTTT. Its protein product is CSARSGGSSYNSPLHF. The rearrangement joins TRBV20-1 to TRBJ1-6, with unresolved D. V was clipped by 2 bases and J by 0 bases, with 11 bases between them. The CDR3 runs 16 residues. Germline V gene data show CDR1 as DFQATT and CDR2 as SNEGSKA (reference sequence).

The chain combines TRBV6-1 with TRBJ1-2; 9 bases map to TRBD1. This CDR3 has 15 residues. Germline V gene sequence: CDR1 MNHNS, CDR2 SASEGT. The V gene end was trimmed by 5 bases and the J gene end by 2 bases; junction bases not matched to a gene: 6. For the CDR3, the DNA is TGTGCCAGCAGTCCCTCAGGACAGGGGAACTATGGCTACACCTTC. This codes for CASSPSGQGNYGYTF.

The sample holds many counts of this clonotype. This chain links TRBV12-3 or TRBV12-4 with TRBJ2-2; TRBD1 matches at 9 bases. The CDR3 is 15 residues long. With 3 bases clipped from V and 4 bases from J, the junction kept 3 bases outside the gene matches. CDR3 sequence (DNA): TGTGCCAGCAGTTTGACAGGGGGGTCCACCGGGGAGCTGTTTTTT. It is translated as CASSLTGGSTGELFF.

The CDR3 loop is CASSLEQGRGTQYF. The CDR3 DNA sequence: TGTGCCAGCAGCTTAGAACAGGGAAGGGGGACCCAGTACTTC. The chain couples TRBV13 to TRBJ2-5; D might be TRBD1 (6 bases). Germline V gene sequence: CDR1 PRHDT, CDR2 FYEKMQ (reference sequence). V was trimmed by 1 base and J by 7 bases, leaving 13 bases between them. The CDR3 loop spans 14 amino acids. Looking up the rest from reference TRBV13 and TRBJ2-5 gives the full variable domain: AAGVIQSPRHLIKEKRETATLKCYPIPRHDTVYWYQQGPGQDPQFLISFYEKMQSDKGSIPDRFSAQQFSDYHSELNMSSLELGDSALYFCASSLEQGRGTQYFGPGTRLLVL.

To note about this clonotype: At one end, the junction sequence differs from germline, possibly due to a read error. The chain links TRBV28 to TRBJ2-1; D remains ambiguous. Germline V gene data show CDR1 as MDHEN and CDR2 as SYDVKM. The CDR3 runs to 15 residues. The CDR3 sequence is CVSSSAEFTVNEQFF. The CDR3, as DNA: TGTGTCAGCAGTTCGGCAGAATTTACGGTCAATGAGCAGTTCTTC.

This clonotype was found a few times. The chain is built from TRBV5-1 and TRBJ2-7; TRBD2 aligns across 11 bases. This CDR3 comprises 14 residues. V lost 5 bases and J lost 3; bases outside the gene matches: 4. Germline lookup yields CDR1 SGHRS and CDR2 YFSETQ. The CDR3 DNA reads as TGCGCCAGCAGATGGGGACTAGCGGACTACGAGCAGTACTTC. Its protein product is CASRWGLADYEQYF.

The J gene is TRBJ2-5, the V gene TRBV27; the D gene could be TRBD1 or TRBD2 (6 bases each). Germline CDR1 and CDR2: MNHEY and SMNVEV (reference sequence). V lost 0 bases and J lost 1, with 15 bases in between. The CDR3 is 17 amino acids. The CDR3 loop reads CASSLSPWGAGQETQYF. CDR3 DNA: TGTGCCAGCAGTTTATCCCCCTGGGGGGCCGGCCAAGAGACCCAGTACTTC.

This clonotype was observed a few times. CDR3 nucleotides: TGCAGTGCTAGGTCAGACAGGGGGAGCTCCTACGAGCAGTACTTC. Translation gives CSARSDRGSSYEQYF. This chain links TRBV20-1 with TRBJ2-7; TRBD1 matches 9 bases. The CDR3 contains 15 residues. Looked up from germline, CDR1 is DFQATT and CDR2 is SNEGSKA (reference sequence). The ends lost 3 bases at V and 0 bases at J; junction bases unmatched: 6.

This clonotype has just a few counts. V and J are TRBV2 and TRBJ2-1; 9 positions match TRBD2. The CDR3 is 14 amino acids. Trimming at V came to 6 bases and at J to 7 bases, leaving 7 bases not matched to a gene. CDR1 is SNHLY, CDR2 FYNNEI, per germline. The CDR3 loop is CASRVSGGWNEQFF. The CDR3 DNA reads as TGTGCCAGCAGGGTTAGCGGGGGATGGAATGAGCAGTTCTTC.

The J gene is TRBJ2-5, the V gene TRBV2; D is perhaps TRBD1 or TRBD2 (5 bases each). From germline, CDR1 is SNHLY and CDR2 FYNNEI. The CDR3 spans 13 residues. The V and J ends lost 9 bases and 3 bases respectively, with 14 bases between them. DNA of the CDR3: TGTGCCAGTGGGAGACAGCGAAAAGAGACCCAGTACTTC. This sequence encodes CASGRQRKETQYF.

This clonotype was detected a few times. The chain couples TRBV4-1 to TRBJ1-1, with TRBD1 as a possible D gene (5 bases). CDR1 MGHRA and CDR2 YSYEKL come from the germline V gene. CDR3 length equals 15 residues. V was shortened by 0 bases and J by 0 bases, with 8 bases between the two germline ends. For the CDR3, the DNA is TGCGCCAGCAGCCAAGACGACAGATTGAACACTGAAGCTTTCTTT. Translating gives CASSQDDRLNTEAFF.

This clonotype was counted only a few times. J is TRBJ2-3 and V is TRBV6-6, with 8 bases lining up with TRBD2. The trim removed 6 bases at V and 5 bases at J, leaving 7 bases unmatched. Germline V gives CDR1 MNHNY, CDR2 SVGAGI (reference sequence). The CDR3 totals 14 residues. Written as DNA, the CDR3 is TGTGCCAGCAGCCCGACTAGCGTTGGAGATACGCAGTATTTT. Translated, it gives CASSPTSVGDTQYF.

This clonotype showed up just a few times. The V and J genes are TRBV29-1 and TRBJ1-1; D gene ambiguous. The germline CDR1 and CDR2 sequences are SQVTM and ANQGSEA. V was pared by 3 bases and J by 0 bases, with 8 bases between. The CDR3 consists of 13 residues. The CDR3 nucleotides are TGCAGCGTTGAGAGGTCCATGAACACTGAAGCTTTCTTT. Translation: CSVERSMNTEAFF.

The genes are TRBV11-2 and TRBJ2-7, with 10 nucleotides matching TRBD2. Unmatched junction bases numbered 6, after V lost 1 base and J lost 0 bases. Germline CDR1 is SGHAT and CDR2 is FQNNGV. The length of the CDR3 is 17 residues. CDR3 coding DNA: TGTGCCAGCAGCTTAGGGCTAGCGGGAGAGTTCTCCTACGAGCAGTACTTC. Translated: CASSLGLAGEFSYEQYF.

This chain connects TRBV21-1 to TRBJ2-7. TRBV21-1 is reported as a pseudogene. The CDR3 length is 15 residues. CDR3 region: CASSNENPWTYEQYF. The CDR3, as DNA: TGTGCCAGCAGCAACGAAAATCCGTGGACCTACGAGCAGTACTTC.

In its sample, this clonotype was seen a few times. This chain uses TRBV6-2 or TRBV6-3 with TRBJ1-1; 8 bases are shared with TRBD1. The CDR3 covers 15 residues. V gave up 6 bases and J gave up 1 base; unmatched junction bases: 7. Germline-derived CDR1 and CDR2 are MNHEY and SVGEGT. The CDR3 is CASSLDRGKNTEAFF. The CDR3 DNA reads TGTGCCAGCAGCCTCGACAGGGGTAAGAACACTGAAGCTTTCTTT.

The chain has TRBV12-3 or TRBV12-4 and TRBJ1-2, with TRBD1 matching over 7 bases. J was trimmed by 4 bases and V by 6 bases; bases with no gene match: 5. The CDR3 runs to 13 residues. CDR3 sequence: CASRSDRVYGYTF. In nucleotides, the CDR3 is TGTGCCAGCAGATCTGACAGGGTCTATGGCTACACCTTC.

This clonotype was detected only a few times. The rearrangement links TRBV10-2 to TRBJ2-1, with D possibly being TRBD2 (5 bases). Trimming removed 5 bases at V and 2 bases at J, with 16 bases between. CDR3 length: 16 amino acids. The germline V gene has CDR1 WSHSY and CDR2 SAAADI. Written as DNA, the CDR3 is TGCGCCAGCAGTCCTAGGAGGCGGGCTCCCTACAATGAGCAGTTCTTC. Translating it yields CASSPRRRAPYNEQFF.

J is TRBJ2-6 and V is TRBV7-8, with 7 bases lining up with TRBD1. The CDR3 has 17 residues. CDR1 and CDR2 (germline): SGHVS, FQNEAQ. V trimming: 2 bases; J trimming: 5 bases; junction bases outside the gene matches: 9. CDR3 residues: CASSLRGTASWANVLTF. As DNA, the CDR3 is TGTGCCAGCAGCTTAAGGGGGACAGCTTCTTGGGCCAACGTCCTGACTTTC.